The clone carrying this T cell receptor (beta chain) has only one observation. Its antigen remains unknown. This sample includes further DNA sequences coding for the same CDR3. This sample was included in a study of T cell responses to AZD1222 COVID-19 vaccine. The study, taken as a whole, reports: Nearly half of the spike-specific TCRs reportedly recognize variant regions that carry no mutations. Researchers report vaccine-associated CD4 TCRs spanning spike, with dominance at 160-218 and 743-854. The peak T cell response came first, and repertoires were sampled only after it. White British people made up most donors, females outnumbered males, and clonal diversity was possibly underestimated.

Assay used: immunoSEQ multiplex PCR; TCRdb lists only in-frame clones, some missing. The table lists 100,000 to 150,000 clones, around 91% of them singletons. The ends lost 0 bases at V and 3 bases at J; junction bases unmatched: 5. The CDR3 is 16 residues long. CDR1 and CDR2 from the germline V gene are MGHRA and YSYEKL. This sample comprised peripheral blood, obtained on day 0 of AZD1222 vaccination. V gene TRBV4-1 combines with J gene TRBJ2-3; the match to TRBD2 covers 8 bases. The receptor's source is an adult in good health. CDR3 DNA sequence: TGCGCCAGCAGCCAAGATCTCGGGGGGGGTACAGATACGCAGTATTTT. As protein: CASSQDLGGGTDTQYF.